Listed here are 15 T cell receptor beta chains from one sample, sequenced in a study of blood T cell repertoires in COVID-19. Here immunoSEQ multiplex PCR was the method, and the copy in TCRdb shows in-frame clones only, minus some. The sample holds around 230,000 clones, roughly 87% seen once. Sequencing was done on a sample of peripheral blood. These receptors were collected from a man aged 60 to 69 who had recovered from COVID-19.

This sequence joins TRBV5-1 and TRBJ1-1; 10 nucleotides align to TRBD1. The V segment lost 1 base and the J segment 5 bases; nucleotides outside the gene matches: 8. Germline loops: CDR1 SGHRS, CDR2 YFSETQ. There are 16 residues in the CDR3. CDR3 sequence (DNA): TGCGCCAGCAGCTTGCGGAGGACAGGGGGATATACTGAAGCTTTCTTT. The encoded protein is CASSLRRTGGYTEAFF.

The rearrangement joins TRBV27 to TRBJ1-1, with D possibly TRBD1 on 6 matching bases. The CDR3 has 13 residues. V shed 6 bases and J shed 4 bases, with 12 bases lying between them. CDR1 is MNHEY, CDR2 SMNVEV, per germline (reference sequence). The CDR3 is CASRHREGTEAFF. The CDR3 DNA reads TGTGCCAGCAGACACAGGGAGGGCACTGAAGCTTTCTTT.

DNA for the CDR3: TGTGCCAGCAGCTTACTTCGCAGGACAGGTACTGAAGCTTTCTTT. As protein: CASSLLRRTGTEAFF. This chain connects TRBV5-5 to TRBJ1-1; TRBD1 aligns across 7 bases. J lost 5 bases, V lost 2 bases, and 9 bases had no gene match. Germline CDR1 and CDR2: SGHKS and YYEKEE (reference sequence). This CDR3 comprises 15 residues.

A single count supports this clone. This rearrangement joins TRBV5-3 to TRBJ2-3, with D perhaps TRBD1 (6 bases). TRBV5-3 is recorded as an ORF, its role being uncertain. V was cut by 4 bases and J by 3 bases, with 21 bases left in between. This CDR3 has 17 residues. CDR3 in DNA: TGTGCCAGAAGCCGAAGCTTCACAGGGTTGAAGACAGATACGCAGTATTTT. Translating it yields CARSRSFTGLKTDTQYF.

Only a few counts were recorded for this clone. The chain links TRBV5-1 to TRBJ2-2; perhaps TRBD2 as D (6 bases). Germline lookup yields CDR1 SGHRS and CDR2 YFSETQ. Trimming shortened V by 4 bases and J by 3 bases, and 16 bases separated the two germline ends. The CDR3 spans 16 residues. CDR3 DNA sequence: TGCGCCAGCAGCGAGGGACCCGGGGGTTACACCGGGGAGCTGTTTTTT. This codes for CASSEGPGGYTGELFF.

V is TRBV10-1 and J is TRBJ1-4; 7 nucleotides line up with TRBD1. Germline CDR1 is WNHNN and CDR2 is SYGVQD (reference sequence). The CDR3 is 14 amino acids. Trimming cost V 4 bases and J 4 bases; bases outside gene matches: 3. In DNA, the CDR3 is TGCGCCAGCAGTGCCGGGACAGTTAATGAAAAACTGTTTTTT. Translation gives CASSAGTVNEKLFF.

This chain connects TRBV12-5 to TRBJ1-6, with D unresolved. The CDR3 has 18 residues. The germline gives CDR1 LGHNT, CDR2 FRNRAP. The V end was cut by 4 bases, the J end by 0 bases, with 16 bases between. The CDR3 coding sequence is TGTGCTAGTGGTTGGAAGGACTTACTTAGCTCCTATAATTCACCCCTCCACTTT. Translation gives CASGWKDLLSSYNSPLHF.

The chain has TRBV6-6 and TRBJ1-2; 10 bases line up with TRBD1. Germline V gives CDR1 MNHNY, CDR2 SVGAGI (reference sequence). The CDR3 is made up of 14 amino acids. The junction had 1 base not matched to a gene; V was cut back by 6 bases and J by 0 bases. CDR3 sequence (DNA): TGTGCCAGCAGGGGGACAGGGGCTAACTATGGCTACACCTTC. Translation gives CASRGTGANYGYTF.

The chain couples TRBV5-1 to TRBJ2-6, with TRBD2 as a possible D gene (5 bases). The V end was cut by 2 bases, the J end by 0 bases, with 18 bases between. In germline, CDR1 is SGHRS, CDR2 YFSETQ. This CDR3 region has 19 residues. The CDR3 is CASSFTDSPLISGANVLTF. DNA for the CDR3: TGCGCCAGCAGCTTTACGGACTCCCCCCTTATCTCTGGGGCCAACGTCCTGACTTTC.

The chain is built from TRBV5-1 and TRBJ1-4, with D hard to call. Germline V lookup: CDR1 SGHRS, CDR2 YFSETQ. Trimming pared 5 bases from V and 5 bases from J, leaving 13 bases between. This CDR3 comprises 14 residues. The CDR3 bases are TGCGCCAGCAGGGAAGGGAGTGGCAATGAAAAACTGTTTTTT. Amino acids: CASREGSGNEKLFF.

The chain employs TRBV5-1 and TRBJ1-4, with 7 bases aligning to TRBD1. Unmatched junction bases numbered 6, after V lost 1 base and J lost 6 bases. CDR1 SGHRS and CDR2 YFSETQ come from the germline V gene. The CDR3 is 15 residues long. The CDR3 DNA reads as TGCGCCAGCAGCTTGACAGGGGACGGGTATGAAAAACTGTTTTTT. It encodes CASSLTGDGYEKLFF.

J is TRBJ2-3 and V is TRBV3-1 (or the pseudogene TRBV3-2), with 8 bases lining up with TRBD2. This CDR3 comprises 11 residues. The ends lost 5 bases at V and 13 bases at J; junction bases unmatched: 5. Per germline, CDR1 LGHDT and CDR2 YNNKEL (reference sequence). The chain's CDR3 is CASSFSGAKYF. CDR3 bases: TGTGCCAGCAGCTTTAGCGGGGCCAAGTATTTT.

The V gene is TRBV19, the J gene TRBJ2-2, with a possible D match to TRBD2 (7 bases). The CDR3 has 15 amino acids. The germline V and J ends were trimmed by 7 bases and 5 bases, with 17 bases remaining between them. Germline loops: CDR1 LNHDA, CDR2 SQIVND (reference sequence). For the CDR3, the DNA is TGTGCCAGTAAGGGGGGGCGACGAGGTACCGGGGAGCTGTTTTTT. Protein product: CASKGGRRGTGELFF.

This clone showed up just a few times. The chain is built from TRBV5-1 and TRBJ1-2, with D hard to call. The germline V gene has CDR1 SGHRS and CDR2 YFSETQ. The CDR3 has 11 amino acids. Trimming shortened V by 2 bases and J by 6 bases, and 5 bases separated the two germline ends. CDR3 nucleotides: TGCGCCAGCAGCTTCGGGAATGGCTACACCTTC. Translating gives CASSFGNGYTF.

The chain has TRBV30 and TRBJ2-7; TRBD2 matches 7 bases. This CDR3 has 14 amino acids. Germline V gene sequence: CDR1 GTSNPN, CDR2 SVGIG (reference sequence). Trimming cost V 3 bases and J 1 base; bases outside gene matches: 6. The CDR3 sequence is CAWRPGGGSYEQYF. DNA of the CDR3: TGTGCCTGGAGGCCTGGCGGGGGATCCTACGAGCAGTACTTC.